Each of the 27 T cell receptor beta chains below was sequenced from the same sample in a study of cytomegalovirus exposure and HLA in healthy donors. 13 Jbeta primers and 60 Vbeta primers were used for the PCR. Profiled with immunoSEQ multiplex PCR; TCRdb holds only in-frame clones, not every one. The sample consists of more than 110,000 clones, over 60% of them appearing once. The source material was PBMCs. These receptors were obtained from a woman in her 50s in good health and CMV-seronegative.

The count of this clone is one. The rearrangement uses TRBV11-3 and TRBJ2-3, with a possible D match to TRBD2 (7 bases). The germline gives CDR1 SGHNT, CDR2 YENEEA. The CDR3 has 12 residues. V lost 6 bases to trimming and J lost 9 bases, with 13 bases between them. In DNA form, the CDR3 reads TGTGCCAGCAGAGGGGGGAGGGGGACGCAGTATTTT. Its translation: CASRGGRGTQYF.

The chain links TRBV7-2 to TRBJ1-4, with D possibly matching TRBD1 (6 bases). CDR3 size: 15 residues. The V end lost 6 bases, the J end lost 0 bases, and 11 bases lay between the germline ends. The germline gives CDR1 SGHTA, CDR2 FQGNSA. The CDR3: CASRITGTTNEKLFF. For the CDR3, the DNA is TGTGCCAGCAGGATTACAGGGACAACTAATGAAAAACTGTTTTTT.

Only one count was recorded for this clone. V is TRBV9 and J is TRBJ2-1; a weak D match, TRBD2 (6 bases). The V end lost 7 bases, the J end lost 5 bases, and 10 bases lay between the germline ends. The germline CDR1 and CDR2 sequences are SGDLS and YYNGEE. The CDR3 spans 12 residues. CDR3 DNA sequence: TGTGCCAGCGGTAGCGGACACAATGAGCAGTTCTTC. This codes for CASGSGHNEQFF.

This clone has a single count. The gene calls are TRBV9 and TRBJ1-3; D is perhaps TRBD1 (5 bases). The germline V and J ends were trimmed by 4 bases and 0 bases, with 17 bases remaining between them. This CDR3 is built from 17 residues. Germline V lookup: CDR1 SGDLS, CDR2 YYNGEE. For the CDR3, the DNA is TGTGCCAGCAGCCCAGGGATAGGCCAGAGCTCTGGAAACACCATATATTTT. It specifies CASSPGIGQSSGNTIYF.

V and J are TRBV2 and TRBJ1-2; the D is unclear. The germline V gene encodes CDR1 SNHLY and CDR2 FYNNEI. V lost 4 bases and J lost 4, with 7 bases in between. The CDR3 loop spans 12 amino acids. CDR3 residues: CASSAEIYGYTF. CDR3 in DNA: TGTGCCAGCAGTGCAGAAATCTATGGCTACACCTTC. Drawing the rest from reference TRBV2 and TRBJ1-2, the complete variable domain is EPEVTQTPSHQVTQMGQEVILRCVPISNHLYFYWYRQILGQKVEFLVSFYNNEISEKSEIFDDQFSVERPDGSNFTLKIRSTKLEDSAMYFCASSAEIYGYTFGSGTRLTVV.

The chain joins TRBV25-1 to TRBJ2-7, with 7 bases fitting TRBD1. Germline values: CDR1 MGHDK, CDR2 SYGVNS. The CDR3 covers 13 residues. Trimming removed 6 bases from V and 2 bases from J; junction bases left unmatched: 4. The CDR3 sequence: CASSWTGAYEQYF. The CDR3 DNA is TGTGCCAGCAGCTGGACAGGCGCCTACGAGCAGTACTTC.

This chain connects TRBV5-3 to TRBJ1-1; 8 bases are shared with TRBD1. TRBV5-3 is an ORF, and what it does is uncertain. The CDR3 has 16 residues. The trim removed 3 bases at V and 0 bases at J, leaving 7 bases unmatched. The CDR3 nucleotides read TGTGCCAGAAGCTCCCCAGGGGGCGATGTGAACACTGAAGCTTTCTTT. It yields the protein CARSSPGGDVNTEAFF.

This clone was counted a few times. CDR3 protein: CASSPRRGGTYEQYF. CDR3 nucleotides: TGTGCCAGCAGCCCACGAAGAGGCGGAACCTACGAGCAGTACTTC. The rearrangement links TRBV7-9 to TRBJ2-7; no definite D call. Trimming pared 5 bases from V and 2 bases from J, leaving 16 bases between. CDR1 is SEHNR and CDR2 is FQNEAQ in the germline V gene (reference sequence). This CDR3 comprises 15 residues.

This chain connects TRBV27 to TRBJ1-1, with 8 bases identical to TRBD1. V was pared by 3 bases and J by 8 bases, with 5 bases of the junction left unmatched. CDR3 length: 13 residues. The germline V gene has CDR1 MNHEY and CDR2 SMNVEV (reference sequence). The CDR3 reads CASSFNRGMEAFF. The CDR3 region has the DNA TGTGCCAGCAGTTTTAACAGGGGGATGGAAGCTTTCTTT.

The rearrangement uses TRBV9 and TRBJ1-3; D might be TRBD1 (5 bases). V lost 0 bases to trimming and J lost 3 bases, with 7 bases between them. This CDR3 comprises 14 residues. Germline lookup yields CDR1 SGDLS and CDR2 YYNGEE. In DNA form, the CDR3 reads TGTGCCAGCAGCGTAGTAGGGGATGGAAACACCATATATTTT. Encoded protein: CASSVVGDGNTIYF. Looking up the rest from reference TRBV9 and TRBJ1-3 gives the full variable domain: DSGVTQTPKHLITATGQRVTLRCSPRSGDLSVYWYQQSLDQGLQFLIQYYNGEERAKGNILERFSAQQFPDLHSELNLSSLELGDSALYFCASSVVGDGNTIYFGEGSWLTVV.

This chain joins TRBV5-1 and TRBJ1-1, with D maybe TRBD1 (5 bases). Germline lookup yields CDR1 SGHRS and CDR2 YFSETQ. The CDR3 is 13 residues long. V dropped 7 bases and J dropped 2 bases, with 12 bases sitting between them. The CDR3 sequence: CASQNQGNTEAFF. The DNA for the CDR3 is TGCGCCAGCCAGAATCAGGGAAACACTGAAGCTTTCTTT.

The V call is TRBV7-2, the J call TRBJ1-4; a possible D gene is TRBD1 (5 bases). This CDR3 spans 15 amino acids. Trimming removed 2 bases from V and 4 bases from J, with 11 bases in between. Germline CDR1 and CDR2: SGHTA and FQGNSA. CDR3 in DNA: TGTGCCAGCAGCTTAAATGGGGGGGATAATGAAAAACTGTTTTTT. This codes for CASSLNGGDNEKLFF.

V is TRBV4-1 and J is TRBJ2-7, with 10 bases matching TRBD1. The CDR3 length is 14 residues. CDR1 is MGHRA, CDR2 YSYEKL, per germline. V shed 4 bases and J 3 bases; nucleotides not matched to a gene: 3. The CDR3 reads CASSPRTGGYEQYF. As DNA, the CDR3 is TGCGCCAGCAGCCCTCGGACAGGGGGCTACGAGCAGTACTTC.

The CDR3 here is CAWSGKLAGDYNEQFF. The CDR3 nucleotides read TGTGCCTGGAGTGGTAAACTAGCGGGGGACTACAATGAGCAGTTCTTC. The rearrangement joins TRBV30 to TRBJ2-1, with 11 bases fitting TRBD2. V was clipped by 1 base and J by 3 bases; unmatched bases: 5. The CDR3 spans 16 residues. Germline CDR1 reads GTSNPN; CDR2 reads SVGIG (reference sequence).

The table lists this clone with a few counts. The genes are TRBV6-4 and TRBJ2-3; 13 nucleotides agree with TRBD2. Trimming at V came to 6 bases and at J to 4 bases, leaving 4 bases not matched to a gene. The CDR3 consists of 15 residues. CDR1 is MRHNA and CDR2 is SNTAGT in the germline V gene. As DNA, the CDR3 is TGTGCCAGCAGCGCGGGACTAGCGGGGCCAGATACGCAGTATTTT. Its translation: CASSAGLAGPDTQYF.

In regard to this clone: The junction departs from the called germline gene at one end, perhaps through a read error. This sequence joins TRBV7-7 and TRBJ2-5, with 8 bases fitting TRBD2. This CDR3 comprises 14 residues. Germline V lookup: CDR1 SSHAT, CDR2 FNYEAQ (reference sequence). For the CDR3, the DNA is TGTGCTAGCAGCTCCCGCGGGGGGCGGGAGACCCAGTACTTC. Protein product: CASSSRGGRETQYF.

V gene TRBV2 combines with J gene TRBJ1-2; D is unresolved. The CDR3 extends over 13 amino acids. V gave up 2 bases and J gave up 2 bases, with 6 bases separating them. The germline CDR1 and CDR2 sequences are SNHLY and FYNNEI. The CDR3 bases are TGTGCCAGCAGTGAATCGGGGAACTATGGCTACACCTTC. Translating gives CASSESGNYGYTF.

The V and J genes are TRBV4-1 and TRBJ1-2; 8 positions match TRBD1. The V and J ends lost 1 base and 6 bases, in that order; junction bases with no gene match: 7. There are 15 residues in the CDR3. CDR1 is MGHRA and CDR2 is YSYEKL in the germline V gene. The CDR3, as DNA: TGCGCCAGCAGCCAAGTCCAGGGGGCGCGAGATGGCTACACCTTC. It is translated as CASSQVQGARDGYTF.

The V gene is TRBV18, the J gene TRBJ1-1; 9 bases agree with TRBD1. V was pared by 4 bases and J by 4 bases, with 4 bases of the junction left unmatched. This CDR3 spans 14 amino acids. Looked up from germline, CDR1 is KGHSH and CDR2 is LQKENI. Written as DNA, the CDR3 is TGTGCCAGCTCACAGGGGACAGGGCGCACTGAAGCTTTCTTT. Translation: CASSQGTGRTEAFF. Full variable domain (remainder filled in from reference TRBV18 and TRBJ1-1): NAGVMQNPRHLVRRRGQEARLRCSPMKGHSHVYWYRQLPEEGLKFMVYLQKENIIDESGMPKERFSAEFPKEGPSILRIQQVVRGDSAAYFCASSQGTGRTEAFFGQGTRLTVV.

The chain joins TRBV12-2 to TRBJ2-1; the D call TRBD1 from the table was never checked on the DNA. TRBV12-2 is termed a pseudogene. The CDR3 length is 15 residues. This CDR3 is CASRFDRVPSNEQFF. The CDR3 DNA follows: TGTGCAAGTCGCTTTGACAGGGTCCCGTCCAATGAGCAGTTCTTC.

In this sample, this clone turned up once. The chain links TRBV28 to TRBJ1-5; 8 bases are shared with TRBD1. The CDR3 is 13 residues long. The V and J ends lost 8 bases and 4 bases, in that order; junction bases with no gene match: 4. Germline CDR1 is MDHEN and CDR2 is SYDVKM. In DNA, the CDR3 is TGTGCCAGCCAACAGGGGGTGAATCAGCCCCAGCATTTT. Its protein product is CASQQGVNQPQHF.

This chain links TRBV29-1 with TRBJ1-1; 9 bases map to TRBD1. CDR3 length equals 13 residues. V shed 3 bases, J shed 4 bases, and the junction held 3 bases outside the gene matches. Germline CDR1 SQVTM, CDR2 ANQGSEA. This CDR3 reads CSVDRQGGTEAFF. The CDR3 coding sequence is TGCAGCGTTGACCGACAGGGGGGCACTGAAGCTTTCTTT.

The gene calls are TRBV29-1 and TRBJ2-1, with TRBD1 matching over 12 bases. Germline CDR1 reads SQVTM; CDR2 reads ANQGSEA. CDR3 length: 18 residues. With V trimmed by 0 bases and J by 8 bases, 14 bases remained unmatched. CDR3 protein: CSVEEPAMLGQGAYEQFF. The CDR3 DNA sequence: TGCAGCGTTGAAGAGCCAGCCATGTTGGGACAGGGGGCGTATGAGCAGTTCTTC.

The gene calls are TRBV4-2 and TRBJ2-6; the D gene is possibly TRBD1 (5 bases). This CDR3 spans 18 amino acids. Germline V CDR1 and CDR2: LGHNA, YNFKEQ. Trimming shortened V by 0 bases and J by 1 base, and 13 bases separated the two germline ends. The CDR3 DNA reads as TGTGCCAGCAGCCAAGAAACAGGTCGTTCATCTGGGGCCAACGTCCTGACTTTC. As protein: CASSQETGRSSGANVLTF.

This chain connects TRBV7-2 to TRBJ2-5, with D possibly being TRBD1 (5 bases). V was cut by 5 bases and J by 2 bases, with 9 bases left in between. Germline V CDR1 and CDR2: SGHTA, FQGNSA. CDR3 size: 13 residues. The CDR3 DNA reads as TGTGCCAGCAGCCGAGACAGACAAGAGACCCAGTACTTC. Encoded protein: CASSRDRQETQYF.

The V call is TRBV15, the J call TRBJ2-7; 11 bases match TRBD1. Losses at the gene ends were 5 bases for V and 1 base for J; bases not matched to a gene: 4. Germline-derived CDR1 and CDR2 are LNHNV and YYDKDF (reference sequence). This CDR3 is built from 15 residues. The CDR3 DNA follows: TGTGCCACCAGCGGGGGACAGGGGGGGTCCTACGAGCAGTACTTC. Protein sequence: CATSGGQGGSYEQYF.

The chain has TRBV27 and TRBJ2-7; 8 bases fit TRBD2. Germline CDR1 reads MNHEY; CDR2 reads SMNVEV (reference sequence). The trim removed 5 bases at V and 2 bases at J, leaving 8 bases unmatched. The CDR3 is made up of 15 amino acids. CDR3 nucleotides: TGTGCCAGCAGTCGGGGGATAGCGGGGCCCTACGAGCAGTACTTC. Translation gives CASSRGIAGPYEQYF.